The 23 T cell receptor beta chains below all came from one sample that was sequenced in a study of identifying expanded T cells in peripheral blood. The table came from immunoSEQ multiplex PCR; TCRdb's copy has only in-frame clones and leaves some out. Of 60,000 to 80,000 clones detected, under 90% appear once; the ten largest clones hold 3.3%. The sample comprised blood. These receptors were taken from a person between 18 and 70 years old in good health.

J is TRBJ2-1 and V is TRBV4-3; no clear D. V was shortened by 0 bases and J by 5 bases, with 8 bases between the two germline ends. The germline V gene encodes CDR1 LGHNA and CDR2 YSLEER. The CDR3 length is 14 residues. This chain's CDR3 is CASSQEEGNNEQFF. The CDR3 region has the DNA TGCGCCAGCAGCCAAGAGGAAGGGAACAATGAGCAGTTCTTC.

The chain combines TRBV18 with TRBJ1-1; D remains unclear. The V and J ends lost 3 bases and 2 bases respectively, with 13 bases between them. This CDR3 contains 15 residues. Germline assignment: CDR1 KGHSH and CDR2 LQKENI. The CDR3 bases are TGTGCCAGCTCACCTCCAGTTGGAGTTAACACTGAAGCTTTCTTT. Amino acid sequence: CASSPPVGVNTEAFF.

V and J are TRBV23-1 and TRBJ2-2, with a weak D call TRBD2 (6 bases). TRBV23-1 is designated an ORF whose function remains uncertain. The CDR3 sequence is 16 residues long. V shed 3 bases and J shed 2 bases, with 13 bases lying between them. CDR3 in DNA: TGCGCCAGCAGTCAGCCCGGGAGAGCAAACACCGGGGAGCTGTTTTTT. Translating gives CASSQPGRANTGELFF.

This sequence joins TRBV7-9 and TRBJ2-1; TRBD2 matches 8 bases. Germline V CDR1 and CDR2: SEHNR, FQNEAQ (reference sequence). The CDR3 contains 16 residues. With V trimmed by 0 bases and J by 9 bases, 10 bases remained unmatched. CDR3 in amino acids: CASSLAGSGKGGEQFF. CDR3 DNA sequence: TGTGCCAGCAGCTTAGCGGGTAGCGGGAAGGGAGGTGAGCAGTTCTTC.

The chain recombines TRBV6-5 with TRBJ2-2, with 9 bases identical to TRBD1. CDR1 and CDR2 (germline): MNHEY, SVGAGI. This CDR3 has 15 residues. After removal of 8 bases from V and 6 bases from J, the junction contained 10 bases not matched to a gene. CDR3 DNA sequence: TGTGCCAGCGGCCAGACAGGGGGAAGGGCCGGGGAGCTGTTTTTT. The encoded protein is CASGQTGGRAGELFF.

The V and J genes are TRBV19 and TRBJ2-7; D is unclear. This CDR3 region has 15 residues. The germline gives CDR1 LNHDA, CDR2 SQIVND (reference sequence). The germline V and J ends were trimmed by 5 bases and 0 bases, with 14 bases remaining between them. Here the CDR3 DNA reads TGTGCCAGTAGTCTTCAAAAACAGAGCTCCTACGAGCAGTACTTC. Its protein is CASSLQKQSSYEQYF. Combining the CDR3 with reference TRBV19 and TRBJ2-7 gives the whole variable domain DGGITQSPKYLFRKEGQNVTLSCEQNLNHDAMYWYRQDPGQGLRLIYYSQIVNDFQKGDIAEGYSVSREKKESFPLTVTSAQKNPTAFYLCASSLQKQSSYEQYFGPGTRLTVT.

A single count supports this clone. The CDR3 sequence: CASSLYRGQTEAFF. The CDR3 DNA sequence: TGTGCCAGCAGTTTATACAGGGGGCAAACTGAAGCTTTCTTT. The genes are TRBV27 and TRBJ1-1; 9 bases match TRBD1. The ends lost 1 base at V and 5 bases at J; junction bases unmatched: 2. CDR3 length: 14 amino acids. Germline CDR1 is MNHEY and CDR2 is SMNVEV (reference sequence).

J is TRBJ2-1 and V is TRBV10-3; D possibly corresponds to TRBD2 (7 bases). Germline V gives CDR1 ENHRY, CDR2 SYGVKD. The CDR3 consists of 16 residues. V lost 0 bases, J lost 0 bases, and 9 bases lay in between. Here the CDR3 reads CAISESAGASYNEQFF. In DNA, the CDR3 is TGTGCCATCAGTGAGTCTGCGGGGGCCTCCTACAATGAGCAGTTCTTC.

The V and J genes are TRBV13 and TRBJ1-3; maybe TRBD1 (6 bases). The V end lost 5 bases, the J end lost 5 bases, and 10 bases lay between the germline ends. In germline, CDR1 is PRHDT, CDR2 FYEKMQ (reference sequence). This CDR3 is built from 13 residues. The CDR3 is CASSVQGRNTIYF. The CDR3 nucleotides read TGTGCCAGCAGCGTACAGGGTCGAAACACCATATATTTT. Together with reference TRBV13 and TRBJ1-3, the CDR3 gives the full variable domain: AAGVIQSPRHLIKEKRETATLKCYPIPRHDTVYWYQQGPGQDPQFLISFYEKMQSDKGSIPDRFSAQQFSDYHSELNMSSLELGDSALYFCASSVQGRNTIYFGEGSWLTVV.

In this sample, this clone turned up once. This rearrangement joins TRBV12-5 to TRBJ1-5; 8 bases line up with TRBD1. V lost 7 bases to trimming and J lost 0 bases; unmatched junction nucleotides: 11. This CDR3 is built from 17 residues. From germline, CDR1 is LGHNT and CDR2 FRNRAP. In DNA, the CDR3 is TGTGCTAGTGCCAAGGACAGGGAGGGGGTTAGCAATCAGCCCCAGCATTTT. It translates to CASAKDREGVSNQPQHF. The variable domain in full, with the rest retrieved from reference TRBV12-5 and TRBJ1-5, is DARVTQTPRHKVTEMGQEVTMRCQPILGHNTVFWYRQTMMQGLELLAYFRNRAPLDDSGMPKDRFSAEMPDATLATLKIQPSEPRDSAVYFCASAKDREGVSNQPQHFGDGTRLSIL.

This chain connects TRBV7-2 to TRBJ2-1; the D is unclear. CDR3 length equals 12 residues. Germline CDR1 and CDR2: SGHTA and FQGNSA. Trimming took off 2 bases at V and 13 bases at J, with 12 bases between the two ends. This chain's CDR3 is CASSLIPALQFF. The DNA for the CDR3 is TGTGCCAGCAGCTTAATTCCGGCGCTTCAGTTCTTC.

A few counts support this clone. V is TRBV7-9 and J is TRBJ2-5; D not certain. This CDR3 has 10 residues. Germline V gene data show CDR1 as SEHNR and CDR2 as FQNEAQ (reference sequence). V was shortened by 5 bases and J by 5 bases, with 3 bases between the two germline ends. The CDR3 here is CASSEETQYF. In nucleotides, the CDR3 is TGTGCCAGCAGCGAGGAGACCCAGTACTTC.

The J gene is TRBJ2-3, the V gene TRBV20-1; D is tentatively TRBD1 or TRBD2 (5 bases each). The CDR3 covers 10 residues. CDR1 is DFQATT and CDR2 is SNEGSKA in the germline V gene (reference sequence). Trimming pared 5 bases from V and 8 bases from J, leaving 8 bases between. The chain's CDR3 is CSAWDGTQYF. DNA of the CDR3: TGCAGTGCTTGGGACGGTACGCAGTATTTT.

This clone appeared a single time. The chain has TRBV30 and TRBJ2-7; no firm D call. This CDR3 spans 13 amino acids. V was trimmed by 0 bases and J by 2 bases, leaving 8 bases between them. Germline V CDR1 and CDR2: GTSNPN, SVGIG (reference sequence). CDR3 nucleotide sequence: TGTGCCTGGAGTGTCCCGTCGACCTACGAGCAGTACTTC. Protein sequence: CAWSVPSTYEQYF.

CDR3 nucleotide sequence: TGTGCCATCAGTGAGTCGCAGGGGGCGGGCTACACCTTC. It translates to CAISESQGAGYTF. The genes are TRBV10-3 and TRBJ1-2; 8 bases are shared with TRBD1. Germline V gene data show CDR1 as ENHRY and CDR2 as SYGVKD. Trimming at V came to 0 bases and at J to 8 bases, leaving 2 bases not matched to a gene. This CDR3 has 13 amino acids.

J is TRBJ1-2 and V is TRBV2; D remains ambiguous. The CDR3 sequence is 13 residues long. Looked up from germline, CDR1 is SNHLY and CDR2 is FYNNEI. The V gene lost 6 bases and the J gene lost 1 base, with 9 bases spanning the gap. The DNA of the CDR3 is TGTGCCAGCAGCTTACGATATAACTATGGCTACACCTTC. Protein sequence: CASSLRYNYGYTF.

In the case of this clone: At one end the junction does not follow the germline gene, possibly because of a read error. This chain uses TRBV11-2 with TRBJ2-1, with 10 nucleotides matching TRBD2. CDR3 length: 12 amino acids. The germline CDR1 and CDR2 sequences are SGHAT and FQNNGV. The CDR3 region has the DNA TGTGCCAGCAGCACCCACGGACTAGCGGCCGTCTTC. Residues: CASSTHGLAAVF.

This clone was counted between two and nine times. The CDR3 DNA sequence: TGTGCCAGCAGCGGGGGCGCTAGCTACACCTTC. Protein product: CASSGGASYTF. The chain uses TRBV7-9 and TRBJ1-2, with a possible D match to TRBD1 (6 bases). CDR1 and CDR2 from the germline V gene are SEHNR and FQNEAQ (reference sequence). The CDR3 length is 11 residues. V was pared by 5 bases and J by 9 bases, with 10 bases between.

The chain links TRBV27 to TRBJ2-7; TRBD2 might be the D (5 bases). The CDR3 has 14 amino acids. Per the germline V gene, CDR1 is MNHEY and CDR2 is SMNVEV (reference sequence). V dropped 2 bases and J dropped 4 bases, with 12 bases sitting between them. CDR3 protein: CASSLRSGGYEQYF. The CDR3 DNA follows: TGTGCCAGCAGTTTAAGGTCAGGCGGGTACGAGCAGTACTTC.

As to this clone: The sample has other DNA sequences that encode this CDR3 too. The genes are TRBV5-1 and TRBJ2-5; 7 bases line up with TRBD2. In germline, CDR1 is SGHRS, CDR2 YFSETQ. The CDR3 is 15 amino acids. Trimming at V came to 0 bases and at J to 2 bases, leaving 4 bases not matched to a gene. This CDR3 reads CASSLDGGGQETQYF. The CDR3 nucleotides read TGCGCCAGCAGCTTGGACGGGGGAGGGCAAGAGACCCAGTACTTC.

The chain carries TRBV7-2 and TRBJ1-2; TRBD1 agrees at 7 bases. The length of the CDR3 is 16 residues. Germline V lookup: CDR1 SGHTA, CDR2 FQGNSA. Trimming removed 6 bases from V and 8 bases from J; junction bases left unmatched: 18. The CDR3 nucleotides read TGTGCCAGCAGGTCACATACAGGGGACAGCGGGGGAGGCTACACCTTC. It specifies CASRSHTGDSGGGYTF.

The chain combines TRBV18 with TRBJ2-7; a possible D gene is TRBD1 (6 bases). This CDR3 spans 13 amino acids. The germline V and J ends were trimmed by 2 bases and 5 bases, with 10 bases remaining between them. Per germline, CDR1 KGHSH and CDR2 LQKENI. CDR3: CASSPYRAHEQYF. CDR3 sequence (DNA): TGTGCCAGCTCACCATACAGGGCGCACGAGCAGTACTTC.

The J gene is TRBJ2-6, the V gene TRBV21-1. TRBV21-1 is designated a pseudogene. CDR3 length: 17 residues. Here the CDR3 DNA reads TGTGCCAGCAGCCCCCGGGGCGCGGGTTCTGGGGCCAACGTCCTGACTTTC. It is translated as CASSPRGAGSGANVLTF.